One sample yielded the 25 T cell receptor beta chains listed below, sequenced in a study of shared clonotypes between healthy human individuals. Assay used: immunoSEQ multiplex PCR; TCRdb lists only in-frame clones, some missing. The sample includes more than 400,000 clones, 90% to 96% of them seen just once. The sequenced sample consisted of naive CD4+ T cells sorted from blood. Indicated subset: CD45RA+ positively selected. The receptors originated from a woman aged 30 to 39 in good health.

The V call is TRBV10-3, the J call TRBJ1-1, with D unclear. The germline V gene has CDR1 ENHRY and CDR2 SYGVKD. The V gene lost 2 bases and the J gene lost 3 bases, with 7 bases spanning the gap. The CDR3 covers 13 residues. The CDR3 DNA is TGTGCCATCAGTGAGCCTGACCACACTGAAGCTTTCTTT. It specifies CAISEPDHTEAFF.

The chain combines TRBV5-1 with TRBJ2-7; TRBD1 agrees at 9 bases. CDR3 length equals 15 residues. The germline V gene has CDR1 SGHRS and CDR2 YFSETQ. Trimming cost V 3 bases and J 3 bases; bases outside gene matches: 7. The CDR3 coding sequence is TGCGCCAGCAGCTCCGTCCCGGGACAGGGCTACGAGCAGTACTTC. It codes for CASSSVPGQGYEQYF.

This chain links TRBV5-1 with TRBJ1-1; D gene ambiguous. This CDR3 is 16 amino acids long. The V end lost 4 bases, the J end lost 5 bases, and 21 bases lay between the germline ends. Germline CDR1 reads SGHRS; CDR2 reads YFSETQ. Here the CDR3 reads CASSKTLVASGTEAFF. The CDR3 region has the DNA TGCGCCAGCAGCAAAACCTTGGTCGCCAGCGGAACTGAAGCTTTCTTT. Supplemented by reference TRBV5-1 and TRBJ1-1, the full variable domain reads KAGVTQTPRYLIKTRGQQVTLSCSPISGHRSVSWYQQTPGQGLQFLFEYFSETQRNKGNFPGRFSGRQFSNSRSEMNVSTLELGDSALYLCASSKTLVASGTEAFFGQGTRLTVV.

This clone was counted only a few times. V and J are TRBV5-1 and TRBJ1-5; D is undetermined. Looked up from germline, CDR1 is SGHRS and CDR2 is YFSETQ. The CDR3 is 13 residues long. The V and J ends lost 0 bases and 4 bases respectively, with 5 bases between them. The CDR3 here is CASSLEANQPQHF. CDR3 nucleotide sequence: TGCGCCAGCAGCTTGGAGGCGAATCAGCCCCAGCATTTT.

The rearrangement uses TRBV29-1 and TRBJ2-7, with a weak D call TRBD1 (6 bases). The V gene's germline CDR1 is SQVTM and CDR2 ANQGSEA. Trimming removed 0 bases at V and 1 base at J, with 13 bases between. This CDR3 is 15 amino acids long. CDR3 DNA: TGCAGCGTTGAAGATCGGCAAGGGGGTTCCTACGAGCAGTACTTC. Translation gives CSVEDRQGGSYEQYF.

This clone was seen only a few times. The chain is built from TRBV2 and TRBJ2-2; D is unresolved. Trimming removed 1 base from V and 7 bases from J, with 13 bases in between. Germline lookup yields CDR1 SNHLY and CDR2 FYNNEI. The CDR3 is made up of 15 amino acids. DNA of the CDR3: TGTGCCAGCAGTGAAGGTTCCTTCCGGGTCGGGGAGCTGTTTTTT. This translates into CASSEGSFRVGELFF.

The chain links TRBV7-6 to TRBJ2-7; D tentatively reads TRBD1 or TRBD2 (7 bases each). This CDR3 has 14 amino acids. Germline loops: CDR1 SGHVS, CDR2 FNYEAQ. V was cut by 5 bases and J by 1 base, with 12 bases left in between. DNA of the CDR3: TGTGCCAGCAGCCCAGGGGGGGCTTCCTACGAGCAGTACTTC. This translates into CASSPGGASYEQYF.

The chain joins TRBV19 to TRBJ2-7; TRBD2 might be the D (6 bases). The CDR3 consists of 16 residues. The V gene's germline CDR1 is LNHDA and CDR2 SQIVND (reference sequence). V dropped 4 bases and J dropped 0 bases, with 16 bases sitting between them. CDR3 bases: TGTGCCAGTAGTAGTGCCGCCGGGACTTTCTCCTACGAGCAGTACTTC. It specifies CASSSAAGTFSYEQYF.

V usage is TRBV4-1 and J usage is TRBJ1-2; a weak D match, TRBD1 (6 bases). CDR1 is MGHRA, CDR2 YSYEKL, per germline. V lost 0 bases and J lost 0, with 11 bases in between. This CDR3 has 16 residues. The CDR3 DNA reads TGCGCCAGCAGCCAAGATTTTGGGGGCGCTAACTATGGCTACACCTTC. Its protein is CASSQDFGGANYGYTF.

The DNA of the CDR3 is TGTGCCAGCACAAGACAGGGGGCCTCCGGAGGCTACACCTTC. It codes for CASTRQGASGGYTF. The chain links TRBV9 to TRBJ1-2, with 10 nucleotides matching TRBD1. Trimming cost V 6 bases and J 8 bases; bases outside gene matches: 10. This CDR3 comprises 14 residues. Germline CDR1 SGDLS, CDR2 YYNGEE.

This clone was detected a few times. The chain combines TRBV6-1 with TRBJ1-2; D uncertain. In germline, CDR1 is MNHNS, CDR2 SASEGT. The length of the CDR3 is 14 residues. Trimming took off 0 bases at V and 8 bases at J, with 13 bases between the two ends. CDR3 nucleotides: TGTGCCAGCAGTGAAGCGGCCCATCCCCGGGGCTACACCTTC. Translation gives CASSEAAHPRGYTF.

The CDR3 is CSVKAGEETQYF. The DNA of the CDR3 is TGCAGCGTTAAGGCGGGAGAAGAGACCCAGTACTTC. This chain connects TRBV29-1 to TRBJ2-5, with TRBD2 matching over 7 bases. The CDR3 covers 12 residues. J lost 3 bases, V lost 5 bases, and 3 bases had no gene match. CDR1 and CDR2 (germline): SQVTM, ANQGSEA.

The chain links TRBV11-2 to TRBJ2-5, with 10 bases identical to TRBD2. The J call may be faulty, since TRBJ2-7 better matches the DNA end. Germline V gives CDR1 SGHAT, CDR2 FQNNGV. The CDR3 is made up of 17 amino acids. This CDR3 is CASSSTRPGTSVYEQYF. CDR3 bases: TGTGCCAGCAGCTCGACCCGGCCCGGGACTAGCGTTTACGAGCAGTACTTC.

CDR3 nucleotide sequence: TGTGCCAGCAGTGACAACAGGGGGACTGAAGCTTTCTTT. Its protein is CASSDNRGTEAFF. The V call is TRBV6-1, the J call TRBJ1-1, with TRBD1 matching over 8 bases. Germline loops: CDR1 MNHNS, CDR2 SASEGT. This CDR3 has 13 residues. Trimming took 3 bases from V and 5 from J; bases not matched to a gene: 2.

The CDR3 nucleotides read TGCGCCAGCAGCCAACAGGGGGTGGACTATGGCTACACCTTC. As protein: CASSQQGVDYGYTF. This rearrangement joins TRBV5-1 to TRBJ1-2, with 8 bases that match TRBD1. Germline V gene data show CDR1 as SGHRS and CDR2 as YFSETQ. The CDR3 sequence is 14 residues long. V gave up 4 bases and J gave up 3 bases; unmatched junction bases: 5.

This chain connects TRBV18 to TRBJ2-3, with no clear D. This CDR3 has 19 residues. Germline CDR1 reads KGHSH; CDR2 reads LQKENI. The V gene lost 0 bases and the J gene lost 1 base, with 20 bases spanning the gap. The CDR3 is CASSPPVRVNPLGTDTQYF. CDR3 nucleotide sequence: TGTGCCAGCTCACCACCTGTTCGGGTTAATCCTCTCGGCACAGATACGCAGTATTTT.

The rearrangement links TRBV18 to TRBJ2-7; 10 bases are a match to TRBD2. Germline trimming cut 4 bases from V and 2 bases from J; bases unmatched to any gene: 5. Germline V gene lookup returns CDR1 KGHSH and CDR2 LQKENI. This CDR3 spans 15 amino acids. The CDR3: CASSRTSGVAYEQYF. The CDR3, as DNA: TGTGCCAGCTCACGAACTAGCGGGGTGGCCTACGAGCAGTACTTC.

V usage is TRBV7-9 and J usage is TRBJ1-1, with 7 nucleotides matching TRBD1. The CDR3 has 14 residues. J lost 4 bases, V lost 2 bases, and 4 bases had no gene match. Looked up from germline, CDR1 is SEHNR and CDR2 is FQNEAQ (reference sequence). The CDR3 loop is CASSLPQGSTEAFF. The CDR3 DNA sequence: TGTGCCAGCAGCTTACCACAGGGGAGCACTGAAGCTTTCTTT. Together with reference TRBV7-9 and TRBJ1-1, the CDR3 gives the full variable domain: DTGVSQNPRHKITKRGQNVTFRCDPISEHNRLYWYRQTLGQGPEFLTYFQNEAQLEKSRLLSDRFSAERPKGSFSTLEIQRTEQGDSAMYLCASSLPQGSTEAFFGQGTRLTVV.

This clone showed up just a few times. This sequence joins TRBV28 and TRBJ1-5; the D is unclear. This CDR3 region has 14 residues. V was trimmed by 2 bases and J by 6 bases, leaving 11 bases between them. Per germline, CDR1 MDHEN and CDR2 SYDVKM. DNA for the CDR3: TGTGCCAGCAGTTTAATGGCAGACGTTCAGCCCCAGCATTTT. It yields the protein CASSLMADVQPQHF.

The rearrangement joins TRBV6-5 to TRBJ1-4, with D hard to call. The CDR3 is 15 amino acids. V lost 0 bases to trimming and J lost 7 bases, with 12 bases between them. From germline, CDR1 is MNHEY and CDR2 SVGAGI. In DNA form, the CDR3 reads TGTGCCAGCAGTTACTCGCTTGGCAGCGGTGAAAAACTGTTTTTT. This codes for CASSYSLGSGEKLFF.

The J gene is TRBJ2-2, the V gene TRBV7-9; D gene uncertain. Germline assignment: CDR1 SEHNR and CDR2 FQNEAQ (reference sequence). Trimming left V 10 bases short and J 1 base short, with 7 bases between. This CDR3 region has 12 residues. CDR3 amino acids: CATQRNTGELFF. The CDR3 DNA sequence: TGTGCCACGCAAAGGAACACCGGGGAGCTGTTTTTT.

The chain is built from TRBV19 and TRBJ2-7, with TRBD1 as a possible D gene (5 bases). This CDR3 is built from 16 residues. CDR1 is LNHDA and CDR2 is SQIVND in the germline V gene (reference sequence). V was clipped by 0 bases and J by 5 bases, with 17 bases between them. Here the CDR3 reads CASSIDQQVLPNEQYF. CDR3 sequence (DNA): TGTGCCAGTAGTATAGATCAACAGGTCCTACCTAACGAGCAGTACTTC. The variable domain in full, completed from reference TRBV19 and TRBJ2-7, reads DGGITQSPKYLFRKEGQNVTLSCEQNLNHDAMYWYRQDPGQGLRLIYYSQIVNDFQKGDIAEGYSVSREKKESFPLTVTSAQKNPTAFYLCASSIDQQVLPNEQYFGPGTRLTVT.

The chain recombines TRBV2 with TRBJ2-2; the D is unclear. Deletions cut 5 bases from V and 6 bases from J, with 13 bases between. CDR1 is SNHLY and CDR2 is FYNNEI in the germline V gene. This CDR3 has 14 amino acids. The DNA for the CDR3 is TGTGCCAGCAGTTATTCCGGGTATTCCGGGGAGCTGTTTTTT. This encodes CASSYSGYSGELFF.

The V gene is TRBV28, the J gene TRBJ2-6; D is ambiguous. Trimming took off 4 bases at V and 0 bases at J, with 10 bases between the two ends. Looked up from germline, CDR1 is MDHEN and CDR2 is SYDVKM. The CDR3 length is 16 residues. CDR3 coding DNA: TGTGCCAGCAGTTATAGAAGGGTCTCTGGGGCCAACGTCCTGACTTTC. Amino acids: CASSYRRVSGANVLTF.

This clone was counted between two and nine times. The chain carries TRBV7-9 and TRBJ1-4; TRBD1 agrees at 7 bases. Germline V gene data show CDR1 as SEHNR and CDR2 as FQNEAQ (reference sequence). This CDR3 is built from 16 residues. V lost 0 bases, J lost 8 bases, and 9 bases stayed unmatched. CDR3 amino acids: CASSLAYRGLKEKLFF. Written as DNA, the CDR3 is TGTGCCAGCAGCTTAGCTTACAGGGGACTTAAGGAAAAACTGTTTTTT.